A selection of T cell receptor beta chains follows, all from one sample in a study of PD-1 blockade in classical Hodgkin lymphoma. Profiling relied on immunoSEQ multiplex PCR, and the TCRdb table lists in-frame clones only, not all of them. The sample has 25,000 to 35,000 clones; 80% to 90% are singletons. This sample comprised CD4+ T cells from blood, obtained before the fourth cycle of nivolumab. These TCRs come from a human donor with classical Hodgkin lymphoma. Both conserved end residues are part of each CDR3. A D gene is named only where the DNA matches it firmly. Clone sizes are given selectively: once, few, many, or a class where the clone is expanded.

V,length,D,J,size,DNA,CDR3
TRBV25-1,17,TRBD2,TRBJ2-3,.,TGTGCCAGCAGTGAATCAGCGGGGGGTAGACACACAGATACGCAGTATTTT,CASSESAGGRHTDTQYF
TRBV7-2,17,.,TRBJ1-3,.,TGTGCCAGCAGCTTAAATTTGAGGGGAGCAACTGGAAACACCATATATTTT,CASSLNLRGATGNTIYF
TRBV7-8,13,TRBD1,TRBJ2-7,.,TGTGTCCTCAGAGGGGACAGACTCGACGAGCAGTACTTC,CVLRGDRLDEQYF
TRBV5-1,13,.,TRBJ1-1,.,TGCGCCAGCAGCTTGGACAGGAACACTGAAGCTTTCTTT,CASSLDRNTEAFF
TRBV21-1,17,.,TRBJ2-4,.,TGTGCCAGCAGCTTGCAGCCGGGACATCTAGCCAAAAACATTCAGTACTTC,CASSLQPGHLAKNIQYF
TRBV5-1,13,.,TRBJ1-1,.,TGCGCCAGCAGCTTGGGGGGTAACACTGAAGCTTTCTTT,CASSLGGNTEAFF
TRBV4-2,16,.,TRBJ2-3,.,TGTGCCAGCAGCGCCCGGGTGGGGGGCGCATCAGATACGCAGTATTTT,CASSARVGGASDTQYF
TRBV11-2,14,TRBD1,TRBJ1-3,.,TGTGCCAGCAGCTTAGGGGACAGTAGAAACACCATATATTTT,CASSLGDSRNTIYF
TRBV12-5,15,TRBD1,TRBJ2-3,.,TGTGCTAGTGGGACCGGGACAGGGTTAGTAGATACGCAGTATTTT,CASGTGTGLVDTQYF
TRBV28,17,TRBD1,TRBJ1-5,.,TGTGCCAGCAGTTCCCTCCAATTGGGACAGGGCAATCAGCCCCAGCATTTT,CASSSLQLGQGNQPQHF
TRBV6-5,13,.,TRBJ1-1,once,TGTGCCAGCAGTCGGGGTGGGGACACTGAAGCTTTCTTT,CASSRGGDTEAFF
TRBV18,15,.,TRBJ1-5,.,TGTGCCAGCTCACCACCGGGGGGAAGCAATCAGCCCCAGCATTTT,CASSPPGGSNQPQHF
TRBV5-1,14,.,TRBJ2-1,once,TGCGCCAGCAGCTTGGCTAACAACAATCACGAGCAGTTCTTC,CASSLANNNHEQFF